This T cell receptor beta chain was identified in a study of T cells in Graves' hyperthyroidism and ophthalmopathy. Study outcomes and limitations: Ophthalmopathy cases were set apart from stable hyperthyroidism by a 13 V-J model. In blood, most of the thyroid clonotypes expanded above 0.001 were also present. Before onset, by a median of around six months, the model predicted ophthalmopathy.

Germline V gene lookup returns CDR1 LNHNV and CDR2 YYDKDF (reference sequence). This CDR3 is 16 amino acids long. Unmatched junction bases numbered 8, after V lost 5 bases and J lost 1 base. This clonotype has ten or more counts. What it recognizes is unknown. The TCR beta CDR3 regions underwent amplification using RNA transcripts as the source. RT-PCR in the first round (using the HTBI primer set) targeted the TCR CDR3. One entry per CDR3 protein results from TCRdb running MiXCR on the multiplex PCR reads. Counted here are about 400,000 distinct CDR3 sequences, approximately 14% occurring once; the ten biggest clones make up roughly 13%.

This TCR was sampled from a man aged 18 to 29 with Graves' ophthalmopathy. The rearrangement uses TRBV15 and TRBJ2-1, with TRBD2 identical over 7 bases. Specimen: blood. The CDR3: CATSQFMGGSYNEQFF. In DNA, the CDR3 is TGTGCCACCAGCCAGTTTATGGGGGGGTCCTACAATGAGCAGTTCTTC.